This record looks at one TCR beta chain sequence and its context. Antigen unknown. This specimen belongs to a study of shared clonotypes between healthy human individuals. Overall study context: CD4 naive and CD4 memory each took three plates per donor, while CD8 naive took two and CD8 memory one.

It was CD45RO-negative cells, positively selected for CCR7, that made up naive CD8 cells, with terminally differentiated effector memory CD45RA+ cells excluded. Method: immunoSEQ multiplex PCR; TCRdb's copy keeps in-frame clones and lacks some. The sample shows around 2.1 million clones, about 92% of them seen only once. Study findings and constraints: Generation probability values for non-shared clonotypes were lower than those for clonotypes shared by all four donors.

Germline lookup yields CDR1 SGHVS and CDR2 FQNEAQ. The CDR3 length is 15 residues. V was shortened by 4 bases and J by 4 bases, with 17 bases between the two germline ends. The receptor's source is a young man in good health. Some clones in this sample may be carry-over from other donors' samples. The chain combines TRBV7-8 with TRBJ2-7; TRBD1 or TRBD2 may be the D gene (7 bases each). Source material: naive CD8+ T cells from PBMCs. CDR3 in amino acids: CASSSAGGGLYEQYF. CDR3 DNA: TGTGCCAGCAGCTCCGCAGGGGGGGGCCTATACGAGCAGTACTTC.